The next 13 T cell receptor beta chains were all read from a single sample in a study of molecular identifiers for immune sequencing clone quantification. Each CDR3 protein is one row after TCRdb ran MiXCR on the PCR reads. The sample lists 10,000 or so distinct CDR3 sequences, roughly a fifth seen once, with over 1.5% in the top ten. The sequenced sample consisted of naive CD8+ T cells from blood, with Jurkat cell RNA spiked in. Stated subset: FACS-sorted CD8+CD4-CCR7+CD45RA+ naive T cells. The receptor source for this set is a human donor in good health. Some libraries in this study had Jurkat cell RNA spiked in.

To note about this clonotype: A read error may explain this, as a much larger clone is one base away. J is TRBJ2-1 and V is TRBV28; tentatively, D is TRBD1 (7 bases). CDR3 length: 14 amino acids. Germline V gene sequence: CDR1 MDHEN, CDR2 SYDVKM. The CDR3 coding sequence is TGTGCCAGCAGTCGAGATACAGGGGAGGATGAGCGGTTCTTC. Its translation is CASSRDTGEDERFF.

This clonotype is labeled as medium-sized. The chain recombines TRBV27 with TRBJ1-1; D not certain. Trimming took 0 bases from V and 0 from J, leaving 8 bases between them. From germline, CDR1 is MNHEY and CDR2 SMNVEV (reference sequence). The CDR3 extends over 15 amino acids. The CDR3 DNA reads as TGTGCCAGCAGTTTATCGCCAGATATGAACACTGAAGCTTTCTTT. Translating it yields CASSLSPDMNTEAFF.

This clonotype was detected ten times or more. The CDR3 DNA reads as TGTGCCAGCAGTCCCGGGTCTTCCTATGGCTACACCTTC. Translating gives CASSPGSSYGYTF. The genes are TRBV27 and TRBJ1-2; D uncertain. The V end was cut by 5 bases, the J end by 4 bases, with 11 bases between. The germline gives CDR1 MNHEY, CDR2 SMNVEV (reference sequence). The CDR3 length is 13 residues.

As for this clonotype: This could be a read error, since a much larger clone is one nucleotide away. This CDR3 is CASSNNRETQYF. The CDR3 coding sequence is TGTGCCAGCAGCAATAACCGAGAGACCCAGTACTTC. The chain carries TRBV7-9 and TRBJ2-5; D gene uncertain. This CDR3 region has 12 residues. The V end lost 5 bases, the J end lost 4 bases, and 8 bases lay between the germline ends. Germline V gives CDR1 SEHNR, CDR2 FQNEAQ (reference sequence).

The sample holds one count of this clonotype. At one of its ends the junction is not consistent with the germline gene, which may arise from a read error. CDR3 in amino acids: CASSLVPYELYF. In DNA form, the CDR3 reads TGTGCCAGCAGCTTAGTACCCTACGAGCTGTACTTC. V and J are TRBV7-2 and TRBJ2-7; D is unresolved. This CDR3 region has 12 residues. CDR1 is SGHTA, CDR2 FQGNSA, per germline.

V usage is TRBV14 and J usage is TRBJ2-7, with TRBD2 identical over 10 bases. The length of the CDR3 is 16 residues. The V and J ends lost 2 bases and 4 bases, in that order; junction bases with no gene match: 8. Germline V gene lookup returns CDR1 SGHDN and CDR2 FVKESK. The CDR3 nucleotides are TGTGCCAGCAGCCAATCACTGGGACTAGCGCAATACGAGCAGTACTTC. It yields the protein CASSQSLGLAQYEQYF.

This chain joins TRBV27 and TRBJ2-5; no clear D gene. The CDR3 runs 13 residues. Trimming left V 4 bases short and J 2 bases short, with 8 bases between. The germline CDR1 and CDR2 sequences are MNHEY and SMNVEV (reference sequence). As DNA, the CDR3 is TGTGCCAGCAGTTCCCTAAAACAAGAGACCCAGTACTTC. It codes for CASSSLKQETQYF.

This clonotype was detected once. This may be a read error, as it is one base from a much larger clone. The chain has TRBV12-3 or TRBV12-4 and TRBJ2-3, with 7 bases that match TRBD2. The CDR3 contains 16 residues. The CDR3 sequence is CASSLGPGLSTDTRYF. In DNA form, the CDR3 reads TGTGCCAGCAGTTTAGGGCCGGGACTAAGCACAGATACGCGGTATTTT.

This clonotype was observed at least ten times. V gene TRBV2 combines with J gene TRBJ2-5; no reliable D call. V was trimmed by 2 bases and J by 3 bases, leaving 13 bases between them. The germline V gene encodes CDR1 SNHLY and CDR2 FYNNEI. The length of the CDR3 is 15 residues. The CDR3 region has the DNA TGTGCCAGCAGTGAACCCCGGTCCCACAAAGAGACCCAGTACTTC. It codes for CASSEPRSHKETQYF.

By sample share, this clonotype is medium-sized. The J gene is TRBJ2-1, the V gene TRBV6-5, with D maybe TRBD2 (5 bases). This CDR3 is 16 amino acids long. V was cut by 0 bases and J by 2 bases, with 11 bases left in between. Looked up from germline, CDR1 is MNHEY and CDR2 is SVGAGI. This CDR3 is CASSYSTGIAYNEQFF. The CDR3 DNA follows: TGTGCCAGCAGTTACTCAACCGGGATCGCCTACAATGAGCAGTTCTTC.

This clonotype rates as medium-sized (0.01 to 0.1%). The chain couples TRBV7-9 to TRBJ2-7; D is perhaps TRBD1 (6 bases). Germline assignment: CDR1 SEHNR and CDR2 FQNEAQ (reference sequence). V was trimmed by 4 bases and J by 3 bases, leaving 10 bases between them. CDR3 length: 13 residues. The CDR3 region has the DNA TGTGCCAGCAGCTCAGGGGCTAGCTACGAGCAGTACTTC. It codes for CASSSGASYEQYF.

This chain connects TRBV15 to TRBJ2-7; D is ambiguous. Germline values: CDR1 LNHNV, CDR2 YYDKDF (reference sequence). V lost 1 base to trimming and J lost 1 base, with 8 bases between them. This CDR3 comprises 14 residues. CDR3 DNA: TGTGCCACCAGCAGAGTCGGTGAATCCTACGAGCAGTACTTC. As protein: CATSRVGESYEQYF.

Judged by abundance, this clonotype is medium-sized. The chain links TRBV11-2 to TRBJ1-1; D might be TRBD1 (6 bases). This CDR3 region has 13 residues. Per germline, CDR1 SGHAT and CDR2 FQNNGV. V was cut by 5 bases and J by 3 bases, with 10 bases left in between. The CDR3 DNA reads as TGTGCCAGCAGCCTACAGGGATACACTGAAGCTTTCTTT. This sequence encodes CASSLQGYTEAFF.